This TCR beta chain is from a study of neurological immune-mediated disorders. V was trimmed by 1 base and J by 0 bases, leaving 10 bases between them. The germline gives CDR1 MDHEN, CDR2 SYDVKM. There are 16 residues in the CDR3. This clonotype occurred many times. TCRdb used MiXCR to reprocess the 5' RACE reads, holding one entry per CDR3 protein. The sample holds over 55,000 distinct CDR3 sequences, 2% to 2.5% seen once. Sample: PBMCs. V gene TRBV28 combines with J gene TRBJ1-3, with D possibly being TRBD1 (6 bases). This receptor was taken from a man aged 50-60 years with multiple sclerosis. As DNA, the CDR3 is TGTGCCAGCAGTTTATCAGGGGTTCCCTCTGGAAACACCATATATTTT. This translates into CASSLSGVPSGNTIYF.